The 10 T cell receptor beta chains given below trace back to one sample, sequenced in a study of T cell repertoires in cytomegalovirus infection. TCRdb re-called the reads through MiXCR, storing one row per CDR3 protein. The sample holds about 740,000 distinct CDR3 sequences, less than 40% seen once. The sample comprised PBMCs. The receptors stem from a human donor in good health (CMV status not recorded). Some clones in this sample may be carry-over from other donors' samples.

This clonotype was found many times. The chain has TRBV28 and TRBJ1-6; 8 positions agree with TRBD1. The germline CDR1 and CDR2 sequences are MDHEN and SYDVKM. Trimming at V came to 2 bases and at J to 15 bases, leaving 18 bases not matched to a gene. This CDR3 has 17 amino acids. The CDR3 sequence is CASSLLGAGGGESYLHF. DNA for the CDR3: TGTGCCAGCAGTTTACTGGGGGCAGGGGGCGGTGAATCCTACCTCCACTTT.

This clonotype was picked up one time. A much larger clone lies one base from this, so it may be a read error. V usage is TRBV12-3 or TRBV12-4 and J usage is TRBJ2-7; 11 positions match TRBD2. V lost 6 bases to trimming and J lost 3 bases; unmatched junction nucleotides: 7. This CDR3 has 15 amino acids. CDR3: CASSPGTSGHYEQYF. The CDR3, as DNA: TGTGCCAGCAGCCCCGGGACTAGCGGACACTACGAGCAGTACTTC.

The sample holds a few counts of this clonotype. This CDR3 reads CASSLAFGGYTF. The CDR3 bases are TGTGCCAGCAGTCTCGCGTTTGGTGGCTACACCTTC. This chain uses TRBV28 with TRBJ1-2; D is ambiguous. There are 12 residues in the CDR3. Germline assignment: CDR1 MDHEN and CDR2 SYDVKM. V was pared by 5 bases and J by 7 bases, with 11 bases between.

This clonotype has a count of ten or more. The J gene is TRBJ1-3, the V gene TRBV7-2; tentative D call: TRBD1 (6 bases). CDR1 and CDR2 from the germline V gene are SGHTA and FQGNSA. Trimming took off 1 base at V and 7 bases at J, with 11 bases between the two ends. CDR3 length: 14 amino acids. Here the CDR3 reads CASSLGPGANTIYF. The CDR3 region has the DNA TGTGCCAGCAGCTTAGGGCCGGGGGCCAACACCATATATTTT.

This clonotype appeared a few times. The CDR3 DNA sequence: TGTGCCAGCAGTTTTGTTTTGGGTTCACCCCTCCACTTT. Its protein product is CASSFVLGSPLHF. The chain links TRBV28 to TRBJ1-6; D unresolved. The CDR3 totals 13 residues. V was pared by 3 bases and J by 9 bases, with 9 bases between. In germline, CDR1 is MDHEN, CDR2 SYDVKM.

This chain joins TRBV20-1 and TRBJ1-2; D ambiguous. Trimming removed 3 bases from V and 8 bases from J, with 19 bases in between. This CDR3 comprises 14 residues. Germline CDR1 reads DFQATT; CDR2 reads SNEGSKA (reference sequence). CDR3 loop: CSASLLGPREGYTF. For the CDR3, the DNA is TGCAGTGCTAGTTTATTAGGTCCCCGCGAAGGCTACACCTTC.

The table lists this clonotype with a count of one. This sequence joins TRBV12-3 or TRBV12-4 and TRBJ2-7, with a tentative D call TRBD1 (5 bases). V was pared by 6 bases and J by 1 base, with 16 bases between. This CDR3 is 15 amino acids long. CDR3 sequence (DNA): TGTGCCAGCAGGCCTGGGGCAGGGTATTCCTACGAGCAGTACTTC. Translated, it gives CASRPGAGYSYEQYF.

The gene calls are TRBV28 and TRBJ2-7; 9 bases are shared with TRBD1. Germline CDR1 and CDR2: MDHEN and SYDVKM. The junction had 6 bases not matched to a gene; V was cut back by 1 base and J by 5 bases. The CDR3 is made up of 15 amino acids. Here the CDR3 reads CASSLFGQGNNEQYF. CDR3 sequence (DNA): TGTGCCAGCAGTTTATTCGGACAGGGGAACAACGAGCAGTACTTC.

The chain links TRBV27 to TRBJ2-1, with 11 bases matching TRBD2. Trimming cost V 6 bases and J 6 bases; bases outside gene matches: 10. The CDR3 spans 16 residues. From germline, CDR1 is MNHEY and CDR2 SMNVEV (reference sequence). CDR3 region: CASRYPGTSGLNEQFF. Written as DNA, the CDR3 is TGTGCCAGCAGATACCCCGGGACTAGCGGTCTCAATGAGCAGTTCTTC.

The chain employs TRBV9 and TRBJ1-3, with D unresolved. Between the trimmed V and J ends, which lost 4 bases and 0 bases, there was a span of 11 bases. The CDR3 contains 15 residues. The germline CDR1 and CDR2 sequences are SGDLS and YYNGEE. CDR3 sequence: CASSPSSVSGNTIYF. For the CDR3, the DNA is TGTGCCAGCAGCCCCTCTTCTGTCTCTGGAAACACCATATATTTT.